The rows below give T cell receptor beta chains drawn from one sample of a study of CD8+ T cells in alopecia areata. Sequencing was performed with immunoSEQ multiplex PCR; in TCRdb, only in-frame clones are kept and a portion is missing. The data contain 150,000 to 160,000 clones, less than 65% of them seen just once; the ten biggest clones take up approximately 19%. The specimen comprised CD8+ T cells sorted from blood, sampled at week 0. These receptor sequences come from a human donor with alopecia areata. CDR3s include the opening cysteine and the closing phenylalanine or tryptophan. D genes are given only for firm matches. Clone size is shown for a subset of rows, as once, few, many or a class of expanded clone.

v_gene: TRBV7-9
abundance: .
j_gene: TRBJ2-4
d_gene: .
CDR3nt: TGTGCCAGCAGCCCCCCGGTAGCCAAAAACATTCAGTACTTC
CDR3aa: CASSPPVAKNIQYF

v_gene: TRBV7-2
abundance: few
j_gene: TRBJ1-5
d_gene: .
CDR3nt: TGTGCCAGCAGCTTGTCCCCTAGTCAGCCCCAGCATTTT
CDR3aa: CASSLSPSQPQHF

v_gene: TRBV7-2
abundance: .
j_gene: TRBJ1-1
d_gene: TRBD1
CDR3nt: TGTGCCAGCAGCTTGACAGGGAAGACTGAAGCTTTCTTT
CDR3aa: CASSLTGKTEAFF

v_gene: TRBV29-1
abundance: few
j_gene: TRBJ2-2
d_gene: TRBD1
CDR3nt: TGCAGCGTCGAAGGGACAGTTGACACCGGGGAGCTGTTTTTT
CDR3aa: CSVEGTVDTGELFF

v_gene: TRBV30
abundance: .
j_gene: TRBJ1-2
d_gene: TRBD1
CDR3nt: TGTGCCTGGAGCGCAGGACAGGGACCCTATGGCTACACCTTC
CDR3aa: CAWSAGQGPYGYTF

v_gene: TRBV13
abundance: few
j_gene: TRBJ1-2
d_gene: .
CDR3nt: TGTGCCAGCACCTACATGGGAGGGGACTATGGCTACACCTTC
CDR3aa: CASTYMGGDYGYTF

v_gene: TRBV29-1
abundance: .
j_gene: TRBJ2-2
d_gene: .
CDR3nt: TGCAGCGTTGAACACTCGAACACCGGGGAGCTGTTTTTT
CDR3aa: CSVEHSNTGELFF

v_gene: TRBV11-2
abundance: .
j_gene: TRBJ2-1
d_gene: .
CDR3nt: TGTGCCAGCAGCCCCCTCCGGGCAGGGATTGGCCCAGAGCAGTTCTTC
CDR3aa: CASSPLRAGIGPEQFF

v_gene: TRBV4-3
abundance: .
j_gene: TRBJ2-7
d_gene: .
CDR3nt: TGCGCCAGCAGCCAAGACCAACATACTTCCTACGAGCAGTACTTC
CDR3aa: CASSQDQHTSYEQYF

v_gene: TRBV5-1
abundance: .
j_gene: TRBJ1-1
d_gene: .
CDR3nt: TGCGCCAGCAGCTTGGATCGTACAGGGAAGAACACTGAAGCTTTCTTT
CDR3aa: CASSLDRTGKNTEAFF

v_gene: TRBV7-9
abundance: few
j_gene: TRBJ2-1
d_gene: .
CDR3nt: TGTGCCAGCAGGGGAAGCTCCTACAATGAGCAGTTCTTC
CDR3aa: CASRGSSYNEQFF

v_gene: TRBV5-1
abundance: few
j_gene: TRBJ1-5
d_gene: TRBD1
CDR3nt: TGCGCCAGCAGCTGGGGACAGGGGAATCAGCCCCAGCATTTT
CDR3aa: CASSWGQGNQPQHF

v_gene: TRBV7-2
abundance: .
j_gene: TRBJ2-7
d_gene: .
CDR3nt: TGTGCCAGCGGCCTCGAGCAGTACTTC
CDR3aa: CASGLEQYF

v_gene: TRBV2
abundance: .
j_gene: TRBJ2-7
d_gene: .
CDR3nt: TGTGCCAGCGGAGGGGAGCAGTACTTC
CDR3aa: CASGGEQYF

v_gene: TRBV15
abundance: .
j_gene: TRBJ2-4
d_gene: .
CDR3nt: TGTGCCACCAGCAGGGAGGACAAAAACATTCAGTACTTC
CDR3aa: CATSREDKNIQYF

v_gene: TRBV4-3
abundance: .
j_gene: TRBJ2-2
d_gene: .
CDR3nt: TGCGCCAGCAGCCAAGATAGGTGGGGGACGGGCACCGGGGAGCTGTTTTTT
CDR3aa: CASSQDRWGTGTGELFF

v_gene: TRBV4-3
abundance: .
j_gene: TRBJ2-3
d_gene: TRBD1
CDR3nt: TGCGCCAGCAGCCCTGGGGACAGTGGAGATACGCAGTATTTT
CDR3aa: CASSPGDSGDTQYF

v_gene: TRBV7-6
abundance: .
j_gene: TRBJ1-5
d_gene: .
CDR3nt: TGTGCCAGCAGCCTCCTTCAGACACCGGATCAGCCCCAGCATTTT
CDR3aa: CASSLLQTPDQPQHF

v_gene: TRBV30
abundance: few
j_gene: TRBJ2-2
d_gene: .
CDR3nt: TGTGCCTGGAGGTTGGGCTCCAACACCGGGGAGCTGTTTTTT
CDR3aa: CAWRLGSNTGELFF

v_gene: TRBV7-9
abundance: few
j_gene: TRBJ2-1
d_gene: TRBD2
CDR3nt: TGTGCCAGCAGCTACACCGCTAGCGGGGGTTTGGGGAATGAGCAGTTCTTC
CDR3aa: CASSYTASGGLGNEQFF

v_gene: TRBV19
abundance: few
j_gene: TRBJ1-6
d_gene: .
CDR3nt: TGTGCCAGTAGTATGGGGACGGAGTCACCCCTCCACTTT
CDR3aa: CASSMGTESPLHF

v_gene: TRBV29-1
abundance: .
j_gene: TRBJ2-3
d_gene: .
CDR3nt: TGCAGCGTGAGGCCGAACCCCGATACGCAGTATTTT
CDR3aa: CSVRPNPDTQYF